This T cell receptor (beta chain) was documented in a study of identical twins. This clonotype was seen a handful of times. No antigen is known for it. TCRdb re-called the 5' RACE reads with MiXCR, one entry per CDR3 protein. The sample has around 500,000 distinct CDR3 sequences, 12% to 15% seen once. The study's findings and limits: For zero-insertion analyses, partial confounding could come from invariant MAIT and iNKT cells. The models systematically underestimated how much out-of-frame TCR alpha was shared in monozygotic twins.

The same data also contributed to another study, on yellow fever vaccine responses in identical twins. Turning to that study: Twins' vaccine T cell response reportedly gave the appearance of partial convergence and partial personalization.

The sequenced material came from CD4+ T cells sorted from blood. This TCR derives from a woman between 18 and 29 years old in good health.

This CDR3 is CASRPGSSYEQYF. CDR3 nucleotides: TGTGCCAGTCGGCCCGGAAGCTCCTACGAGCAGTACTTC. The chain couples TRBV6-1 to TRBJ2-7; D not resolved. Germline V lookup: CDR1 MNHNS, CDR2 SASEGT. This CDR3 contains 13 residues. The germline V and J ends were trimmed by 9 bases and 0 bases, with 12 bases remaining between them.